The 4 T cell receptor beta chains presented below share a single source sample, sequenced in a study of T cell therapy after organ transplantation. No antigen has been assigned to these receptors. TCRdb keeps only in-frame clones here, not all; method: immunoSEQ multiplex PCR. The table shows over 20,000 clones, with about 83% occurring only once. Time point given: 20-29 weeks after completion of therapy. Sequences were derived from CD8+ T cells from blood, sampled after autologous CMV-specific T cell therapy. The receptor source for this set is a human patient who had received a solid organ transplant and had CMV disease. T cells may partly derive from the graft donor.

The sample holds one count of this clone. CDR3 in amino acids: CASSLERVSGTQETQYF. CDR3 bases: TGTGCCAGCAGCTTAGAGCGGGTTAGCGGGACCCAAGAGACCCAGTACTTC. The chain couples TRBV11-2 to TRBJ2-5; 8 bases are a match to TRBD2. The J segment lost 1 base and the V segment lost 0 bases, leaving 7 bases of the junction unmatched. The CDR3 spans 17 residues. CDR1 and CDR2 from the germline V gene are SGHAT and FQNNGV.

There are a few counts of this clone. The chain is built from TRBV28 and TRBJ2-1; 9 bases align to TRBD2. The length of the CDR3 is 14 residues. Losses at the gene ends were 3 bases for V and 8 bases for J; bases not matched to a gene: 5. CDR1 and CDR2 (germline): MDHEN, SYDVKM. CDR3 coding DNA: TGTGCCAGCAGTTTTAGCGGGAGTAAGGATGAGCAGTTCTTC. Protein: CASSFSGSKDEQFF.

V usage is TRBV28 and J usage is TRBJ1-2; D gene uncertain. Germline V lookup: CDR1 MDHEN, CDR2 SYDVKM. The CDR3 sequence is 10 residues long. V lost 4 bases to trimming and J lost 4 bases, with 1 base between them. In DNA form, the CDR3 reads TGTGCCAGCAGTTCCTATGGCTACACCTTC. Its translation: CASSSYGYTF.

The chain has TRBV6-1 and TRBJ2-7; D not resolved. Germline CDR1 MNHNS, CDR2 SASEGT. The ends were cut back, 4 bases at V and 6 bases at J, with 4 bases in the middle. This CDR3 comprises 10 residues. The DNA of the CDR3 is TGTGCCAGCAGTGTGTCCGAGCAGTACTTC. This codes for CASSVSEQYF.